The rows below give T cell receptor beta chains drawn from one sample of a study of blood T cell repertoires in COVID-19. This table comes from immunoSEQ multiplex PCR, and its TCRdb copy is limited to in-frame clones, with some not included. The sample consists of 150,000 to 170,000 clones, roughly 89% of them appearing once. The sample taken for sequencing was peripheral blood. These receptors all come from a man aged 45 to 65 with acute or convalescent COVID-19. Both conserved end residues are part of each CDR3. The D gene is left open where the match is weak. Clone size, where shown, is once, few, many, or a class for clones that have expanded.

abundance,d_gene,v_gene,j_gene,CDR3aa,CDR3nt
.,.,TRBV27,TRBJ1-2,CASSPFTGSNYGYTF,TGTGCCAGCAGTCCATTTACAGGTTCTAACTATGGCTACACCTTC
.,TRBD2,TRBV11-2,TRBJ2-1,CASSLTGTSGYNEQFF,TGTGCCAGCAGCTTAACCGGGACTAGCGGATACAATGAGCAGTTCTTC
.,.,TRBV7-2,TRBJ2-3,CASSSRPADTQYF,TGTGCCAGCAGTTCTAGGCCAGCAGATACGCAGTATTTT
.,.,TRBV5-4,TRBJ1-1,CASSSEPGLYLDEAFF,TGTGCCAGCAGCTCCGAGCCGGGTTTGTATCTGGATGAAGCTTTCTTT
.,TRBD2,TRBV7-9,TRBJ2-5,CASSLKWLAGLTQETQYF,TGTGCCAGCAGCTTAAAATGGCTAGCGGGGCTCACCCAAGAGACCCAGTACTTC
.,TRBD1,TRBV6-4,TRBJ2-7,CASSSTGGLSYEQYF,TGTGCCAGCAGTTCAACAGGGGGGCTTTCCTACGAGCAGTACTTC
.,.,TRBV24-1,TRBJ1-2,CATGHRAGYTF,TGTGCCACCGGGCACAGGGCTGGCTACACCTTC
.,TRBD1,TRBV2,TRBJ1-2,CASSDQVPTGADNYGYTF,TGTGCCAGCAGTGATCAAGTCCCCACAGGGGCCGATAACTATGGCTACACCTTC
.,.,TRBV27,TRBJ2-1,CASSLSPGEQFF,TGTGCCAGCAGTTTATCCCCAGGGGAGCAGTTCTTC
once,.,TRBV27,TRBJ2-3,CASSLIAARTDTQYF,TGTGCCAGCAGTTTAATAGCGGCCCGCACAGATACGCAGTATTTT
.,TRBD2,TRBV18,TRBJ2-1,CASSPQAGGPGNEQFF,TGTGCCAGCTCACCACAGGCGGGGGGGCCGGGCAATGAGCAGTTCTTC
.,.,TRBV7-7,TRBJ1-5,CASSPSPDQPQHF,TGTGCCAGCAGTCCGTCCCCTGATCAGCCCCAGCATTTT
.,TRBD2,TRBV24-1,TRBJ2-1,CATSDWSSGYNEQFF,TGTGCCACCAGTGATTGGTCTAGCGGATACAATGAGCAGTTCTTC
.,TRBD1,TRBV7-2,TRBJ1-6,CASSLRTGGLEAPLHF,TGTGCCAGCAGCTTACGGACAGGGGGTCTAGAGGCACCCCTCCACTTT
.,TRBD1,TRBV13,TRBJ2-1,CASSLGRQGNNEQFF,TGTGCCAGCAGCTTAGGAAGACAGGGAAACAATGAGCAGTTCTTC
.,TRBD2,TRBV4-3,TRBJ2-3,CASSQTSGGPTDTQYF,TGCGCCAGCAGCCAAACTAGCGGGGGGCCCACAGATACGCAGTATTTT
.,.,TRBV5-1,TRBJ2-5,CASSLDVGGRETQYF,TGCGCCAGCAGCCTTGACGTCGGGGGTCGAGAGACCCAGTACTTC